The clone carrying this T cell receptor beta chain was picked up many times. Antigen specificity is unknown. This CDR3 has 15 residues. The trim removed 0 bases at V and 4 bases at J, leaving 3 bases unmatched. In germline, CDR1 is DFQATT, CDR2 SNEGSKA (reference sequence). The TCRbeta library was prepared with unique molecular identifiers. One entry per CDR3 protein, called by TCRdb with MiXCR from the PCR reads. Among around 670,000 distinct CDR3 sequences listed, about an eighth were seen once. The entry originates in a study of T-cell reconstitution after alpha-beta-depleted transplantation in children. Study findings and constraints: Reportedly, roughly two months post-transplant, alpha-beta T cells arose from several hundred expanded graft clones.

The chain joins TRBV20-1 to TRBJ2-4; TRBD1 matches 10 bases. Sample: PBMCs, taken before TCRalphabeta/CD19-depleted stem cell transplant. This clonotype was obtained from a girl aged 2-10 years with congenital amegakaryocytic thrombocytopenia, due to receive a stem cell transplant. The CDR3 here is CSARDPGQGKNIQYF. The DNA for the CDR3 is TGCAGTGCTAGAGATCCGGGACAGGGGAAAAACATTCAGTACTTC.